These 18 T cell receptor beta chains were sequenced from one sample in a study of blood T cell repertoires in COVID-19 (dated by TCRdb to 2018 to 2020). Library creation used the immunoSEQ multiplex PCR assay. As stored in TCRdb, this immuneACCESS dataset retains in-frame rearrangements with V and J assigned. A fraction of the clones does not appear; measured against another copy, unresolved V genes explain less than half of the discrepancy, and the remainder lacks a known reason. The sample includes approximately 97,000 clones, with nearly 90% observed a single time. The ten largest make up 2% to 2.5% of the sample. Source material: peripheral blood. The receptors were sampled from a man aged 50-60 years with active COVID-19.

The rearrangement uses TRBV6-5 and TRBJ2-5; TRBD1 might be the D (5 bases). The CDR3 is 12 amino acids. Between the trimmed V and J ends, which lost 4 bases and 7 bases, there was a span of 10 bases. The germline gives CDR1 MNHEY, CDR2 SVGAGI. The CDR3 DNA sequence: TGTGCCAGCAGTTTTGGGGCGACGACCCAGTACTTC. As protein: CASSFGATTQYF.

The CDR3 region is CASSPEAGLLNTEAFF. DNA for the CDR3: TGTGCCAGCAGCCCCGAAGCGGGCCTGTTGAACACTGAAGCTTTCTTT. The J gene is TRBJ1-1, the V gene TRBV7-8; D ambiguous. Germline-derived CDR1 and CDR2 are SGHVS and FQNEAQ. Trimming removed 5 bases at V and 0 bases at J, with 16 bases between. The CDR3 extends over 16 amino acids.

The chain is built from TRBV30 and TRBJ2-5, with D hard to call. This CDR3 has 12 amino acids. In germline, CDR1 is GTSNPN, CDR2 SVGIG (reference sequence). V lost 5 bases, J lost 0 bases, and 7 bases lay in between. DNA for the CDR3: TGTGCCTGGCGACTGAACCAAGAGACCCAGTACTTC. Translated, it gives CAWRLNQETQYF.

The chain has TRBV4-3 and TRBJ1-4; D remains ambiguous. The CDR3 has 16 residues. V was trimmed by 0 bases and J by 5 bases, leaving 13 bases between them. Germline lookup yields CDR1 LGHNA and CDR2 YSLEER. CDR3 protein: CASSQDIIRNNEKLFF. The CDR3 DNA is TGCGCCAGCAGCCAAGATATAATCAGGAACAATGAAAAACTGTTTTTT.

The chain combines TRBV3-1 (or the pseudogene TRBV3-2) with TRBJ1-4, with 8 bases matching TRBD1. Germline CDR1 is LGHDT and CDR2 is YNNKEL (reference sequence). Unmatched junction bases numbered 5, after V lost 4 bases and J lost 7 bases. The CDR3 is 14 residues long. The CDR3 here is CASSPRTGTEKLFF. Written as DNA, the CDR3 is TGTGCCAGCAGCCCGCGGACAGGGACTGAAAAACTGTTTTTT.

This clone was seen once. The J gene is TRBJ1-5, the V gene TRBV5-6; the match to TRBD1 covers 9 bases. The CDR3 consists of 16 residues. Germline V lookup: CDR1 SGHDT, CDR2 YYEEEE. Losses at the gene ends were 1 base for V and 3 bases for J; bases not matched to a gene: 5. In DNA, the CDR3 is TGTGCCAGCAGCTTGTTCGGGACAGGGAACAATCAGCCCCAGCATTTT. This sequence encodes CASSLFGTGNNQPQHF.

The V gene is TRBV9, the J gene TRBJ1-1; 9 bases match TRBD1. The germline V gene has CDR1 SGDLS and CDR2 YYNGEE. J gave up 2 bases and V 4 bases, and 6 bases lay outside the gene matches. CDR3 length equals 15 residues. The chain's CDR3 is CASSTGTGPNTEAFF. For the CDR3, the DNA is TGTGCCAGCAGCACGGGGACAGGGCCAAACACTGAAGCTTTCTTT.

A few counts support this clone. This chain joins TRBV3-1 (or the pseudogene TRBV3-2) and TRBJ1-2; 7 nucleotides match TRBD1. V lost 0 bases to trimming and J lost 9 bases; unmatched junction nucleotides: 7. The CDR3 loop spans 14 amino acids. Looked up from germline, CDR1 is LGHDT and CDR2 is YNNKEL (reference sequence). CDR3 amino acids: CASSQEGSGGRYTF. DNA of the CDR3: TGTGCCAGCAGCCAAGAAGGTTCAGGGGGTCGCTACACCTTC.

The V call is TRBV19, the J call TRBJ1-1, with TRBD1 identical over 12 bases. The V gene's germline CDR1 is LNHDA and CDR2 SQIVND (reference sequence). The V and J ends lost 4 bases and 11 bases, in that order; junction bases with no gene match: 8. The CDR3 runs 14 residues. The CDR3 spells CASSTGTGGLSAFF. The CDR3 DNA is TGTGCCAGTAGTACCGGGACAGGGGGCCTCTCTGCTTTCTTT. Supplemented by reference TRBV19 and TRBJ1-1, the full variable domain reads DGGITQSPKYLFRKEGQNVTLSCEQNLNHDAMYWYRQDPGQGLRLIYYSQIVNDFQKGDIAEGYSVSREKKESFPLTVTSAQKNPTAFYLCASSTGTGGLSAFFGQGTRLTVV.

The chain uses TRBV6-5 and TRBJ1-2; D is unclear. Germline CDR1 is MNHEY and CDR2 is SVGAGI. The CDR3 totals 15 residues. Trimming shortened V by 6 bases and J by 0 bases, and 14 bases separated the two germline ends. CDR3 residues: CASSFFRSSNYGYTF. The CDR3 coding sequence is TGTGCCAGCAGCTTTTTCCGCAGTTCTAACTATGGCTACACCTTC.

The CDR3 region is CASSSLAGAAPETQYF. DNA for the CDR3: TGTGCCAGCAGCTCCTTAGCGGGGGCCGCTCCAGAGACCCAGTACTTC. The chain has TRBV7-9 and TRBJ2-5; 9 bases match TRBD2. In germline, CDR1 is SEHNR, CDR2 FQNEAQ (reference sequence). V was pared by 4 bases and J by 4 bases, with 10 bases of the junction left unmatched. This CDR3 region has 16 residues.

The J gene is TRBJ2-1, the V gene TRBV6-4; TRBD1 is a possible D gene (8 bases). This CDR3 comprises 14 residues. Germline CDR1 MRHNA, CDR2 SNTAGT. V was clipped by 4 bases and J by 8 bases, with 15 bases between them. The CDR3 region is CASSAQGGRDEQFF. In DNA, the CDR3 is TGTGCCAGCAGTGCACAGGGGGGGAGGGATGAGCAGTTCTTC.

The V call is TRBV28, the J call TRBJ2-1; no clear D. The CDR3 runs to 13 residues. The germline gives CDR1 MDHEN, CDR2 SYDVKM. The V end was cut by 2 bases, the J end by 8 bases, with 10 bases between. The CDR3 here is CASSLGRYDEQFF. As DNA, the CDR3 is TGTGCCAGCAGTTTAGGGCGATACGATGAGCAGTTCTTC.

This chain links TRBV19 with TRBJ1-5; weak D call: TRBD1 (6 bases). This CDR3 contains 14 residues. V shed 6 bases and J shed 6 bases, with 15 bases lying between them. Germline CDR1 is LNHDA and CDR2 is SQIVND (reference sequence). This chain's CDR3 is CASRRTGPTQPQHF. In DNA form, the CDR3 reads TGTGCCAGTAGACGAACAGGGCCCACTCAGCCCCAGCATTTT.

This chain links TRBV15 with TRBJ1-1, with TRBD1 as a possible D gene (6 bases). The CDR3 runs to 15 residues. The V and J ends lost 1 base and 1 base respectively, with 10 bases between them. CDR1 is LNHNV, CDR2 YYDKDF, per germline (reference sequence). CDR3 DNA sequence: TGTGCCACCAGCAGAGGGGGGCGATCGAACACTGAAGCTTTCTTT. This gives the protein CATSRGGRSNTEAFF.

The rearrangement links TRBV7-6 to TRBJ2-7, with TRBD2 matching 9 bases. Trimming took 5 bases from V and 4 from J; bases not matched to a gene: 9. The V gene's germline CDR1 is SGHVS and CDR2 FNYEAQ. The CDR3 loop spans 15 amino acids. The CDR3 is CASSPTGLAAYEQYF. CDR3 DNA sequence: TGTGCCAGCAGCCCGACGGGACTAGCCGCGTACGAGCAGTACTTC. Full variable domain (remainder filled in from reference TRBV7-6 and TRBJ2-7): GAGVSQSPRYKVTKRGQDVALRCDPISGHVSLYWYRQALGQGPEFLTYFNYEAQQDKSGLPNDRFSAERPEGSISTLTIQRTEQRDSAMYRCASSPTGLAAYEQYFGPGTRLTVT.

This rearrangement joins TRBV7-9 to TRBJ1-2; D remains unclear. The CDR3 extends over 12 amino acids. Germline-derived CDR1 and CDR2 are SEHNR and FQNEAQ (reference sequence). Trimming removed 3 bases from V and 6 bases from J, with 8 bases in between. The CDR3 DNA follows: TGTGCCAGCAGCTTCTCATCAGATGGCTACACCTTC. Protein product: CASSFSSDGYTF.

The V call is TRBV6-5, the J call TRBJ2-7, with 9 bases lining up with TRBD1. J was trimmed by 6 bases and V by 6 bases; bases with no gene match: 6. Germline V gene sequence: CDR1 MNHEY, CDR2 SVGAGI. The CDR3 contains 13 residues. CDR3 in DNA: TGTGCCAGCAGCCAACAGGGGGCGATCGAGCAGTACTTC. Amino acid sequence: CASSQQGAIEQYF.